Below are 15 T cell receptor beta chains sequenced from a single sample in a study of blood T cell repertoires in COVID-19. Data came from immunoSEQ multiplex PCR; TCRdb stores just in-frame clones and leaves some out. The sample consists of 200,000 to 300,000 clones, around 87% of them appearing once. Specimen: peripheral blood. The receptors were gathered from a woman in her twenties or thirties who had recovered from COVID-19.

This clone was detected only once. The chain links TRBV10-3 to TRBJ1-6; 7 nucleotides match TRBD1. The CDR3 extends over 16 amino acids. The junction had 10 bases not matched to a gene; V was cut back by 6 bases and J by 5 bases. Germline V CDR1 and CDR2: ENHRY, SYGVKD. For the CDR3, the DNA is TGTGCCATCAGGACAACTTACAGGGGAAATAATTCACCCCTCCACTTT. Protein product: CAIRTTYRGNNSPLHF.

This chain uses TRBV7-9 with TRBJ2-1; possible D gene TRBD2, 6 bases. This CDR3 is built from 11 residues. CDR1 is SEHNR, CDR2 FQNEAQ, per germline (reference sequence). V lost 4 bases and J 15 bases, leaving 13 bases between the germline ends. The CDR3 DNA sequence: TGTGCCAGCAGCTCTTCCGGGACTGCGTTCTTC. Its translation: CASSSSGTAFF.

The chain links TRBV2 to TRBJ1-2; 12 positions agree with TRBD1. The V segment lost 5 bases and the J segment 7 bases; nucleotides outside the gene matches: 8. CDR3 size: 15 residues. The V gene's germline CDR1 is SNHLY and CDR2 FYNNEI. CDR3 residues: CASSPSRDRGLGYTF. The CDR3 nucleotides read TGTGCCAGCAGTCCCAGCCGGGACAGGGGGCTTGGCTACACCTTC.

J is TRBJ2-7 and V is TRBV5-4; 12 nucleotides line up with TRBD2. The CDR3 extends over 14 amino acids. CDR1 is SGHNT and CDR2 is YYREEE in the germline V gene (reference sequence). J lost 5 bases, V lost 4 bases, and 4 bases had no gene match. The DNA for the CDR3 is TGTGCCAGCAGCCCTCTAGCGGGGGGGAACGAGCAGTACTTC. It is translated as CASSPLAGGNEQYF. The full variable domain, in which reference TRBV5-4 and TRBJ2-7 provide the parts outside the CDR3, is ETGVTQSPTHLIKTRGQQVTLRCSSQSGHNTVSWYQQALGQGPQFIFQYYREEENGRGNFPPRFSGLQFPNYSSELNVNALELDDSALYLCASSPLAGGNEQYFGPGTRLTVT.

The rearrangement links TRBV5-1 to TRBJ1-1; TRBD1 matches at 11 bases. V gave up 6 bases and J gave up 1 base; unmatched junction bases: 11. CDR1 and CDR2 (germline): SGHRS, YFSETQ. The CDR3 contains 17 residues. In nucleotides, the CDR3 is TGCGCCAGCACCAAGGGACAGGGGGACGTAGCGAACACTGAAGCTTTCTTT. It translates to CASTKGQGDVANTEAFF. Drawing the rest from reference TRBV5-1 and TRBJ1-1, the complete variable domain is KAGVTQTPRYLIKTRGQQVTLSCSPISGHRSVSWYQQTPGQGLQFLFEYFSETQRNKGNFPGRFSGRQFSNSRSEMNVSTLELGDSALYLCASTKGQGDVANTEAFFGQGTRLTVV.

This clone was detected a few times. This sequence joins TRBV5-5 and TRBJ1-2; possibly TRBD1 for D (5 bases). The CDR3 runs to 15 residues. V dropped 0 bases and J dropped 2 bases, with 11 bases sitting between them. CDR1 and CDR2 (germline): SGHKS, YYEKEE (reference sequence). The CDR3 bases are TGTGCCAGCAGCTTGGTAGCACAGGCAAACTATGGCTACACCTTC. Protein sequence: CASSLVAQANYGYTF.

The chain combines TRBV6-5 with TRBJ2-2, with 8 bases identical to TRBD2. CDR3 length equals 14 residues. V lost 8 bases to trimming and J lost 4 bases; unmatched junction nucleotides: 6. Germline-derived CDR1 and CDR2 are MNHEY and SVGAGI. CDR3 amino acids: CASWSGGTTGELFF. CDR3 nucleotides: TGTGCCAGCTGGAGCGGGGGCACCACCGGGGAGCTGTTTTTT.

The gene calls are TRBV7-3 and TRBJ2-2; 9 nucleotides match TRBD2. The CDR3 length is 15 residues. Looked up from germline, CDR1 is SGHTA and CDR2 is FQGTGA. J was trimmed by 7 bases and V by 1 base; bases with no gene match: 4. The CDR3: CASSLNSGGHGELFF. In DNA form, the CDR3 reads TGTGCCAGCAGCTTAAATAGCGGGGGCCACGGGGAGCTGTTTTTT. The full variable domain, rest sourced from reference TRBV7-3 and TRBJ2-2, is GAGVSQTPSNKVTEKGKYVELRCDPISGHTALYWYRQSLGQGPEFLIYFQGTGAADDSGLPNDRFFAVRPEGSVSTLKIQRTERGDSAVYLCASSLNSGGHGELFFGEGSRLTVL.

The rearrangement uses TRBV29-1 and TRBJ1-5; D call uncertain. The CDR3 runs to 14 residues. CDR1 is SQVTM, CDR2 ANQGSEA, per germline. V lost 3 bases to trimming and J lost 3 bases, with 12 bases between them. The CDR3 nucleotides read TGCAGCGTTGATCCGCCCGCGGCCAATCAGCCCCAGCATTTT. It yields the protein CSVDPPAANQPQHF. Drawing the rest from reference TRBV29-1 and TRBJ1-5, the complete variable domain is SAVISQKPSRDICQRGTSLTIQCQVDSQVTMMFWYRQQPGQSLTLIATANQGSEATYESGFVIDKFPISRPNLTFSTLTVSNMSPEDSSIYLCSVDPPAANQPQHFGDGTRLSIL.

This sequence joins TRBV2 and TRBJ1-5, with TRBD1 identical over 12 bases. The CDR3 contains 16 residues. Trimming removed 6 bases from V and 4 bases from J; junction bases left unmatched: 7. Germline-derived CDR1 and CDR2 are SNHLY and FYNNEI. The CDR3 nucleotides read TGTGCCAGCAGAGGCACGGGACAGGGGGCAAATCAGCCCCAGCATTTT. Amino acid sequence: CASRGTGQGANQPQHF.

The rearrangement links TRBV5-4 to TRBJ1-4, with 7 bases fitting TRBD1. In germline, CDR1 is SGHNT, CDR2 YYREEE (reference sequence). V shed 5 bases, J shed 6 bases, and the junction held 4 bases outside the gene matches. This CDR3 region has 13 residues. The CDR3 DNA follows: TGTGCCAGCAGGAGCCAGGGGGATGAAAAACTGTTTTTT. It codes for CASRSQGDEKLFF. Full variable domain (missing parts from reference TRBV5-4 and TRBJ1-4): ETGVTQSPTHLIKTRGQQVTLRCSSQSGHNTVSWYQQALGQGPQFIFQYYREEENGRGNFPPRFSGLQFPNYSSELNVNALELDDSALYLCASRSQGDEKLFFGSGTQLSVL.

This clone showed up just once. V gene TRBV18 combines with J gene TRBJ2-5; D may be TRBD2 (5 bases). CDR1 KGHSH and CDR2 LQKENI come from the germline V gene. The CDR3 consists of 14 residues. V was shortened by 3 bases and J by 2 bases, with 10 bases between the two germline ends. CDR3 bases: TGTGCCAGCTCACCCAAGAGCGGACAAGAGACCCAGTACTTC. This encodes CASSPKSGQETQYF.

The chain is built from TRBV5-5 and TRBJ2-5, with a possible D match to TRBD1 (5 bases). Germline-derived CDR1 and CDR2 are SGHKS and YYEKEE (reference sequence). The V and J ends lost 0 bases and 2 bases respectively, with 8 bases between them. CDR3 length: 14 amino acids. The CDR3 sequence: CASSLVTAQETQYF. In nucleotides, the CDR3 is TGTGCCAGCAGCTTGGTGACAGCTCAAGAGACCCAGTACTTC.

This clone appeared a few times. The chain links TRBV7-7 to TRBJ2-5, with unresolved D. V lost 5 bases and J lost 5, with 12 bases in between. The CDR3 consists of 13 residues. Germline CDR1 reads SSHAT; CDR2 reads FNYEAQ (reference sequence). Here the CDR3 DNA reads TGTGCCAGCAGCCAAACTGAGAGGGAGACCCAGTACTTC. Encoded protein: CASSQTERETQYF.

This chain uses TRBV5-1 with TRBJ2-7; D remains unclear. The CDR3 runs to 13 residues. V lost 1 base, J lost 6 bases, and 11 bases lay in between. Per the germline V gene, CDR1 is SGHRS and CDR2 is YFSETQ. As DNA, the CDR3 is TGCGCCAGCAGCTTGCCGAAAGAGCTCGAGCAGTACTTC. Translated: CASSLPKELEQYF.